This T cell receptor (beta chain) emerged from a study of cytomegalovirus exposure and HLA in healthy donors. The germline V gene has CDR1 MNHNS and CDR2 SASEGT. The CDR3 loop spans 13 amino acids. V was clipped by 6 bases and J by 1 base; unmatched bases: 2. This clone has just one count. The PCR used 60 Vbeta and 13 Jbeta primers. The repertoire was sequenced with immunoSEQ multiplex PCR; TCRdb's copy has only in-frame clones and lacks some. The profile shows 150,000 to 200,000 clones, around 81% of them singletons. This TCR came from a man aged 40-50 years in good health and CMV-seronegative. The material sequenced was PBMCs. The rearrangement links TRBV6-1 to TRBJ1-2; 7 bases align to TRBD1. The CDR3 is CASSPGGNYGYTF. DNA for the CDR3: TGTGCCAGCAGCCCAGGGGGTAACTATGGCTACACCTTC.